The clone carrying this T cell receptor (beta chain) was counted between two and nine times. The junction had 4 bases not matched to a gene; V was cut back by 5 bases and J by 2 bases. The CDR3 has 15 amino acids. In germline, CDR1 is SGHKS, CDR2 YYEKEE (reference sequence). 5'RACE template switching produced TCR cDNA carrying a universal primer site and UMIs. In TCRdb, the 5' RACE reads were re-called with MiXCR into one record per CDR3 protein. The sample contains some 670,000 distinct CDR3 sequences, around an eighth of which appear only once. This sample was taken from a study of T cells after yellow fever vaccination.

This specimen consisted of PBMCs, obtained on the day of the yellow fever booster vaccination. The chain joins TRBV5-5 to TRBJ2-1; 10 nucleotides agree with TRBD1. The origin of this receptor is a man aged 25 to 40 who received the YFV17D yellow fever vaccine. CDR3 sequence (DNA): TGTGCCAGCAGGTCAGGACAGGGGGCCTACAATGAGCAGTTCTTC. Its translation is CASRSGQGAYNEQFF.